This TCR beta chain was identified during a study of neurological immune-mediated disorders (dated by TCRdb to between 2017 and 2020). Describing the broader study: Of the roughly 35 multiple sclerosis patients, around 30 had relapsing-remitting MS and 3 had secondary progressive MS. Peripheral blood TCR-beta repertoires from patients with HTLV-I-associated myelopathy (HAM/TSP), patients with multiple sclerosis, and healthy controls were compared in the study using UMI-based sequencing. The approximately 100 TCR-beta libraries included longitudinal samples, technical triplicates and paired sorted CD4+ and CD8+ T-cell subsets alongside PBMC samples. The cohort comprised 68 subjects: about 14 HAM/TSP patients, 35 or so multiple sclerosis patients and about 20 healthy controls.

cDNA synthesis used template-switch 5'RACE with a primer carrying a 10-nucleotide random unique molecular identifier tagging each TCR transcript. Over 190 million TCR-beta sequences, covering 15-18 subjects, were produced in each sequencing run. The RNeasy kit was used for extraction of total RNA. The KAPA Real-time Library Amplification kit was used to amplify TCR-beta VDJ regions with primers for the TCR constant region and the 5'RACE anchor. Sample indexes and Illumina adaptors were added in a first PCR, and a second PCR then increased library yield. The roughly 650 bp TCR product was size-selected on a 2% E-gel SizeSelection system after Ampure bead purification. Before pooling, library quality was assessed on a Bioanalyzer, concentration was determined with Qubit, and library quantification was performed with the Kapa Library Quantification kit. An Illumina HiSeq 2500 sequenced the libraries paired-end 2 x 150 bp. To increase sequence diversity, roughly 24-30% phiX was spiked into each library pool. On the authors' methods: The quality-filtered reads were processed with the UMI-based MiGEC pipeline, whose error correction step removed more than 85% of the raw TCR sequences. VDJ genes were aligned to IMGT germline references, and each clonotype was defined by a unique CDR3 amino acid sequence together with V-J genes. Clonal expansion, Shannon diversity and CDR3 relatedness (CalcPairwiseDistances, ClusterSamples) were evaluated with VDJtools, and phylogenetic trees were built with CLCbio workbench. Expanded clones were defined as having at least 8 unique UMIs, based on coefficient-of-variation modelling across technical triplicates. TCRdb redid the processing of the public reads, applying fastp at Q25 and MiXCR, and retained in-frame beta chains. For every CDR3 protein sequence, its rows merge into one entry that carries the most common genes and DNA. Here the V and J calls rest on TCRdb's processing, not on the authors' analysis. In this sample the table shows approximately 100,000 distinct CDR3 sequences, roughly 4% of which occur a single time. The ten largest clones add up to around 6% of the sample.

There are many counts of this clonotype. Its antigen is currently not known. No base quality values were provided; no much bigger clone lies one nucleotide off. Findings and caveats that apply to the study as a whole: The highest TCR clonal expansion was observed in HAM/TSP patients, whereas the lowest was observed in MS patients, even when compared with healthy controls. The MS cluster was not associated with any clinical or MRI features, and the authors stated that larger cohorts are needed. Repertoires from 18 of 34 MS patients were grouped by phylogenetic analysis into a cluster of related CDR3 sequences, suggesting a possible repertoire-level signature. Across subjects, expanded clones never shared an identical CDR3 amino acid sequence, which suggests that the TCR-beta repertoires in every group were private.

Libraries from unsorted PBMCs were made from 2 million PBMCs kept in RNAlater at -80 degrees C until RNA extraction. The multiple sclerosis patients were enrolled in a US clinical protocol that used magnetic resonance imaging to evaluate disease progression. Peripheral blood was subjected to Ficoll-Hypaque density gradient centrifugation to isolate PBMCs, which were then cryopreserved in liquid nitrogen. Ends trimmed: V by 2 bases, J by 6 bases; bases unmatched to a gene: 4. CDR1 and CDR2 were assigned from the germline V gene (reference sequence) as DFQATT and SNEGSKA. Its CDR3 holds 14 amino acids, cysteine through phenylalanine. The DNA shown is the 42-base CDR3, in frame from base 1.

The material sequenced was PBMCs. This sequence was found in a woman under 30 with multiple sclerosis. Rearrangement joined TRBV20-1 to TRBJ2-1; 10 middle bases align to TRBD2. The CDR3 reads as follows: CSARIAGGTNEQFF. In nucleotide form, the sequence is TGCAGTGCTAGAATAGCGGGAGGCACCAATGAGCAGTTCTTC.